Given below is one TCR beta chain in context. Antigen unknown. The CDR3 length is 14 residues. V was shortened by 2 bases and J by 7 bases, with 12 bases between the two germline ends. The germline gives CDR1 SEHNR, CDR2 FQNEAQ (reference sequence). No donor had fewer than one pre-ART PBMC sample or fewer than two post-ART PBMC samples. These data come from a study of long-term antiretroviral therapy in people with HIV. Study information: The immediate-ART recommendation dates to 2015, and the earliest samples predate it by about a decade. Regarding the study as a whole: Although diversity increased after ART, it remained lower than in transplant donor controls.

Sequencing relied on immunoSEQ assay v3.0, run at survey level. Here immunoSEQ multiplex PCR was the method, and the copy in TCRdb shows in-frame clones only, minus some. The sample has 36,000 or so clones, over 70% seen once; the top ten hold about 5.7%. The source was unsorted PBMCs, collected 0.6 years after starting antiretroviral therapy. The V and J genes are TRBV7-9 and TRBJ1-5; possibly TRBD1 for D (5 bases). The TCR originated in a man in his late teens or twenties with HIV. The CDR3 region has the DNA TGTGCCAGCAGCTTATCCGGGGGTGGGCAGCCCCAGCATTTT. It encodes CASSLSGGGQPQHF.